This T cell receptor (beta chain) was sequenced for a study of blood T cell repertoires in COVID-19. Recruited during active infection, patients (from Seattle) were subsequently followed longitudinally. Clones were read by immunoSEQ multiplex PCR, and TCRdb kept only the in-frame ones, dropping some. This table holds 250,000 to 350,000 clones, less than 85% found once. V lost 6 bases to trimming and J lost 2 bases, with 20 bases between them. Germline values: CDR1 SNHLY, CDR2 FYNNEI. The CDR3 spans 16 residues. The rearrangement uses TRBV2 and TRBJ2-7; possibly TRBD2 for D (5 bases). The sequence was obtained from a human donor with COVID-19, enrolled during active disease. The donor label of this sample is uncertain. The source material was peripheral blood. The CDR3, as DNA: TGTGCCAGCAGCCGTCCAGGTGCGTCGGGAACCTACGAGCAGTACTTC. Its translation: CASSRPGASGTYEQYF.